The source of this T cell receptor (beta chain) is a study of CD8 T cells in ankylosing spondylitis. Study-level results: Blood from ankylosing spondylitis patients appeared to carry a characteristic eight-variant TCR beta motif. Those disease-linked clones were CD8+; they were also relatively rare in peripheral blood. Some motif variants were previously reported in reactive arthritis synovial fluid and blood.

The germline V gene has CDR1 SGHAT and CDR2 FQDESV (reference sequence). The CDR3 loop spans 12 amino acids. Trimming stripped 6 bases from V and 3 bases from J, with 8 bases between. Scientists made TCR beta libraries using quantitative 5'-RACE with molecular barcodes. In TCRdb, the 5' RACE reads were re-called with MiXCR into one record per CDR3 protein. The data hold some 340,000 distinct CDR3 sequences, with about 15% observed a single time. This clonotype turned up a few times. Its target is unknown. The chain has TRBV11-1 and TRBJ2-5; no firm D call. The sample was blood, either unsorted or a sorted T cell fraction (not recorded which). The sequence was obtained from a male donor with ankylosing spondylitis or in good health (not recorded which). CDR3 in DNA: TGTGCCAGCAGACACGGAGAAGAGACCCAGTACTTC. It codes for CASRHGEETQYF. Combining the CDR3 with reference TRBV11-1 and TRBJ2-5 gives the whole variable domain EAEVAQSPRYKITEKSQAVAFWCDPISGHATLYWYRQILGQGPELLVQFQDESVVDDSQLPKDRFSAERLKGVDSTLKIQPAELGDSAMYLCASRHGEETQYFGPGTRLLVL.